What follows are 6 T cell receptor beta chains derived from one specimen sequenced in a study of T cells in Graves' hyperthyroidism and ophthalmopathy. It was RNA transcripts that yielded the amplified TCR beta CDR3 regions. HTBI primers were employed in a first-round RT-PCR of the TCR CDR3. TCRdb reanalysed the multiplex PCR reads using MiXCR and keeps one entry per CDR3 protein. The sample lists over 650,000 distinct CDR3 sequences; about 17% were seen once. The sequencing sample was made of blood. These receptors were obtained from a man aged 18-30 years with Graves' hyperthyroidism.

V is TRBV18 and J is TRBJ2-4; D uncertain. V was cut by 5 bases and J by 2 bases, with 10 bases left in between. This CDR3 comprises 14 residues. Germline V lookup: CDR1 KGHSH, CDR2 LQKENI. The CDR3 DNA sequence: TGTGCCAGCTCAGAGGATTTAACCAAAAACATTCAGTACTTC. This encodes CASSEDLTKNIQYF.

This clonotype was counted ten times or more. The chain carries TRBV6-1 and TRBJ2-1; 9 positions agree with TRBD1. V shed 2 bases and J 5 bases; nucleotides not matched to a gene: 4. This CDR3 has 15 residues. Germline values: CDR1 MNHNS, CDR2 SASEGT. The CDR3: CASSEQDRGHNEQFF. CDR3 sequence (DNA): TGTGCCAGCAGTGAACAGGACAGGGGCCACAATGAGCAGTTCTTC.

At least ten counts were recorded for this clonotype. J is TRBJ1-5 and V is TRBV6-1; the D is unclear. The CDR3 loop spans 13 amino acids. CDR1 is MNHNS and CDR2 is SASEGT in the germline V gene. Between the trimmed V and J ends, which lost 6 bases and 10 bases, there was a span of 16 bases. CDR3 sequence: CASSSRELDPQHF. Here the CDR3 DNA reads TGTGCCAGCAGCTCCCGGGAGCTGGACCCCCAGCATTTT.

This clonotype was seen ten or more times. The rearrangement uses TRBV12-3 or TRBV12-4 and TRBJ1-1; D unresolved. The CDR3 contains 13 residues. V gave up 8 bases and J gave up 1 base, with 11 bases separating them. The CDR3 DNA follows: TGTGCCAGCCGAACCGGTAAGAACACTGAAGCTTTCTTT. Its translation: CASRTGKNTEAFF.

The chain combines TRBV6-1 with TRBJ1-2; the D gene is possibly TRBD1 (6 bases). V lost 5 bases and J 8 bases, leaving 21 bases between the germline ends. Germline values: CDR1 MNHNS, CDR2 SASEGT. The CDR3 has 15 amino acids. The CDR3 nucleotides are TGTGCCAGCAGTTATCTGGGGGCGTCTTCGGAGGGCTACACCTTC. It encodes CASSYLGASSEGYTF.

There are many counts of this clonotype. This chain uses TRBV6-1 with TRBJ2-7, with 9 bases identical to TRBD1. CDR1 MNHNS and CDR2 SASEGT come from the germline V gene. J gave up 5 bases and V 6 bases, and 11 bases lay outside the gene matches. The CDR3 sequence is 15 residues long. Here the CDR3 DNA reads TGTGCCAGCAGGGGTCCCGGGACAGGGTTCAACGAGCAGTACTTC. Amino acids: CASRGPGTGFNEQYF.